This TCR beta chain was sequenced in a study of blood T cell repertoires in COVID-19. Deletions cut 0 bases from V and 0 bases from J, with 12 bases between. The CDR3 consists of 16 residues. Germline V CDR1 and CDR2: MNHNY, SVGAGI (reference sequence). The assay was immunoSEQ multiplex PCR, and TCRdb's table has in-frame clones only and misses some. The sample lists more than 200,000 clones, about 85% occurring once. The sequence was collected from a woman at least 80 years old with COVID-19, enrolled during active disease. Sequencing was done on a sample of peripheral blood. This rearrangement joins TRBV6-6 to TRBJ2-7; D ambiguous. CDR3 nucleotides: TGTGCCAGCAGTTACTCGAGCCAGGTGCACTCCTACGAGCAGTACGTC. Protein product: CASSYSSQVHSYEQYV.